This TCR beta chain originates from a study of memory CD4+ T cells and cytomegalovirus serostatus (dated by TCRdb to the late 2010s). Context from the whole study: The 33 healthy Belgian adults in the cohort included 9 who were CMV seropositive and roughly 24 who were CMV seronegative. The study sequenced CD4+ memory TCRbeta repertoires of a Belgian cohort with known cytomegalovirus serostatus to replicate a published TCR-based CMV serostatus classifier. The paper's findings and limits, for the study overall: The original-framework classifier achieved a median bootstrapped AUC of approximately 0.96 with a 95% CI of 0.76-1.00 on the Belgian cohort. Of around 160 previously reported CMV-associated TCRbeta sequences, some 67 appeared in the CD4+ memory repertoires, each in one to five individuals. The results were interpreted as suggesting that the CMV-associated TCR signature is largely present in the CD4+ memory repertoire. Only CD4+CD45RO+ memory cells were sequenced, in contrast to the original study, in which naive and memory CD4+ and CD8+ populations were covered. For CMV serostatus prediction, a median bootstrapped AUC of 0.95 was reached with the original framework, and a median bootstrapped AUC of approximately 0.9 was reached with a US-trained random forest.

Relative to germline, V is 5 bases shorter and J is 15 bases shorter, with 17 bases between their ends. The CDR3 starts with the cysteine, ends with the phenylalanine, and has 12 residues. Only the CDR3 region is kept as DNA, spanning 36 bases read in frame from base 1. From a lookup of the germline V gene (reference sequence), CDR1 and CDR2 are LNHDA and SQIVND. Single viable CD3+CD4+CD8-CD45RO+ cells were sorted as memory CD4+ T cells on a FACSAria II. CMV serostatus was assessed using a Roche Elecsys assay, by which serum IgG against CMV pp150, pp28, p38 and p52 was detected. Following thawing, total CD4+ T cells were enriched through positive selection using CD4 magnetic microbeads. The samples came from a separate study whose specific focus was interrogating the CD4+ T cell memory repertoire. Peripheral blood mononuclear cells were isolated and cryopreserved according to standard operating procedures, and serum was stored at -80 degrees C. The staining relied on CD3-PerCP (BW264/56), CD4-APC (RPA-T4), CD45RO-PE (UCHT1) and CD8-Pacific Orange (3B5) antibodies, and Sytox blue was used to exclude non-viable cells.

About this clone itself: It lacks a known antigen. Per-nucleotide qualities are absent, and no much larger clonotype sits a single base away.

Genomic DNA was extracted from sorted cells with the Quick-DNA Microprep Kit. Amplification of TCRbeta DNA was done with the immunoSEQ hsTCRbeta kit, following the protocol from the manufacturer. TCRbeta libraries were sequenced on an Illumina MiSeq instrument. Concerning the study's data processing: Removing out-of-frame sequences left approximately 2,400,000 distinct TCRbeta sequences, an average of about 70,000 per individual. Each individual was scored using the number of around 150 previously reported CMV-associated TCRbeta sequences that the individual carried and the total number of productive distinct TCRbeta sequences. A beta-binomial model was reimplemented in Python, and random forests from scikit-learn, run with default parameters, were trained on data from the US cohort. Classifier performance on the Belgian cohort was summarized as median AUC with percentile confidence intervals calculated over 10,000 bootstrap iterations. Sourced from immuneACCESS, this table was stored by TCRdb with only in-frame sequences that have V and J called. A share of the clones is absent; for the studies checked, an unresolved V gene accounts for under half, and the remainder has no known explanation. V, J and clone size derive from that table, while D and trimming were established from the DNA sequence. The sample data list 52,000 or so clones, and 70% to 85% of these were observed just once. The ten biggest clones cover approximately 0.59% of the sample.

The sequenced sample consisted of memory CD4+ T cells from blood. The receptor chain draws on TRBV19 and TRBJ2-1, and possibly TRBD1, on 6 matching bases. This receptor was taken from an adult in good health and CMV-seronegative. The CDR3 protein is CASSPGQNQWFF. Here is the DNA: TGTGCCAGTAGTCCAGGACAGAACCAATGGTTCTTC. The full variable domain, completed from the reference TRBV19 and TRBJ2-1 proteins outside the CDR3, reads DGGITQSPKYLFRKEGQNVTLSCEQNLNHDAMYWYRQDPGQGLRLIYYSQIVNDFQKGDIAEGYSVSREKKESFPLTVTSAQKNPTAFYLCASSPGQNQWFFGPGTRLTVL.